Sequencing of this T cell receptor beta chain was carried out in a study of CD8+ T cells in alopecia areata. Study-wide background: At a dose of 5 to 10 mg twice daily, oral tofacitinib was given to treated patients. The drug, tofacitinib, lasted 6 to 18 months, followed by 6 months off drug. Findings of the study overall: Patients shared TCRs less clearly than mice did, possibly owing to HLA.

V dropped 1 base and J dropped 4; count of bases not matched to a gene: 6. This CDR3 is 15 amino acids long. Germline loops: CDR1 SEHNR, CDR2 FQNEAQ (reference sequence). Sorting from PBMCs produced CD4+ and CD8+ T cells. Isolated RNA was reverse transcribed into cDNA used as the sequencing template. TCRdb's copy holds only in-frame clones and misses some; the assay was immunoSEQ multiplex PCR. Of roughly 120,000 clones in the sample, 35% to 45% are singletons; the top ten hold about 3.1%. This clone showed up just a few times. Antigen: not known. The source of this sequence is a human donor with alopecia areata. The material sequenced was CD4+ T cells sorted from blood. The chain combines TRBV7-9 with TRBJ2-5; TRBD2 matches 7 bases. The DNA for the CDR3 is TGTGCCAGCAGCTTAGGATCGGGGAGGGGAGAGACCCAGTACTTC. Encoded protein: CASSLGSGRGETQYF.